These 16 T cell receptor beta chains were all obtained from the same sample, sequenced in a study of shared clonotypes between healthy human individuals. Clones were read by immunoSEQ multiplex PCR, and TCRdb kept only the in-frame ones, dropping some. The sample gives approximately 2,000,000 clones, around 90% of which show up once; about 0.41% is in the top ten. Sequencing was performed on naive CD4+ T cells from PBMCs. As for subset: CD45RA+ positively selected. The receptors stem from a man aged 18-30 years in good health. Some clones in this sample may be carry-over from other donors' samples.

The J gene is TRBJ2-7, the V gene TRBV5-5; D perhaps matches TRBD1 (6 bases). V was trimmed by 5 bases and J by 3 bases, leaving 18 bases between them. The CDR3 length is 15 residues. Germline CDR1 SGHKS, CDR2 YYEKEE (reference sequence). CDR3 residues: CASSYTGRGDYEQYF. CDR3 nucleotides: TGTGCCAGCAGTTACACGGGCAGGGGCGACTACGAGCAGTACTTC.

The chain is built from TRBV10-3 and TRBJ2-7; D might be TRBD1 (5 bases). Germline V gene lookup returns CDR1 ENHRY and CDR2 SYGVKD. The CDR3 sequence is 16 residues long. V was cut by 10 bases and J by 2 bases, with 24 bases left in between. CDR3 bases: TGTGCCACTTACCACGTAGACAGACTCGGTCCCTACGAGCAGTACTTC. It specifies CATYHVDRLGPYEQYF.

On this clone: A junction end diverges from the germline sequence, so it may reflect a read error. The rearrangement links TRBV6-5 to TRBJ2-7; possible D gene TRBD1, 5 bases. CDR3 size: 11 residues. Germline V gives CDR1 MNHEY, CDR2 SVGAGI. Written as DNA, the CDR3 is TGTGCCAGCAGCGACGGACATCCGCCAGACTTC. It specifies CASSDGHPPDF.

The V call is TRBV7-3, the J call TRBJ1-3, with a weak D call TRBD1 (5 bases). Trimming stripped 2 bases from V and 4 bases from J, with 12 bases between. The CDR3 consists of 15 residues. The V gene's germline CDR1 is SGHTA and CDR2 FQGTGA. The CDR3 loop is CASSLSMGLGNTIYF. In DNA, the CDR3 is TGTGCCAGCAGCTTATCCATGGGGCTCGGAAACACCATATATTTT.

CDR3 bases: TGTGCCAGCAGCTTCGACAGGGCAACTAATGAAAAACTGTTTTTT. Translation: CASSFDRATNEKLFF. The chain joins TRBV28 to TRBJ1-4; TRBD1 aligns across 7 bases. Germline V CDR1 and CDR2: MDHEN, SYDVKM. The length of the CDR3 is 15 residues. J was trimmed by 0 bases and V by 6 bases; bases with no gene match: 4.

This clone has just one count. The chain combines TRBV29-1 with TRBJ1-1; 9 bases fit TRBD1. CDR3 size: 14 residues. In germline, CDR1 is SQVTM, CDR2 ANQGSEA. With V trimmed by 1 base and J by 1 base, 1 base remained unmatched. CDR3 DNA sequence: TGCAGCGTTGAAGCGGACAGGGGGAACACTGAAGCTTTCTTT. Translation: CSVEADRGNTEAFF.

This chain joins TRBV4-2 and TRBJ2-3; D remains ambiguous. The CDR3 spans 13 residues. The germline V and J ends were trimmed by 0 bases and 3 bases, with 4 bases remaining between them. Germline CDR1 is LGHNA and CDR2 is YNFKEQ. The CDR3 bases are TGTGCCAGCAGCCAAGAGGAAACAGATACGCAGTATTTT. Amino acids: CASSQEETDTQYF.

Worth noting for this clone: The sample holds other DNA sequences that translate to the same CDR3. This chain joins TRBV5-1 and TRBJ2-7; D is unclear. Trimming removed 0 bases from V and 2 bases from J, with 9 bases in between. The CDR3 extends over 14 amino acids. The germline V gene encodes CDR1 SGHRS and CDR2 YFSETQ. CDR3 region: CASSLGAVTYEQYF. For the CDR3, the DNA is TGCGCCAGCAGCTTGGGGGCAGTCACCTACGAGCAGTACTTC.

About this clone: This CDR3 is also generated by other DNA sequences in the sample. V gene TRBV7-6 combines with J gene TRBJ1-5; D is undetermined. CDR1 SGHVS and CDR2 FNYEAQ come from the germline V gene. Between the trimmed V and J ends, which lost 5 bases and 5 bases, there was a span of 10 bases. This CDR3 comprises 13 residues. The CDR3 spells CASSLGRDQPQHF. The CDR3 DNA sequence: TGTGCCAGCAGCCTAGGGAGGGATCAGCCCCAGCATTTT.

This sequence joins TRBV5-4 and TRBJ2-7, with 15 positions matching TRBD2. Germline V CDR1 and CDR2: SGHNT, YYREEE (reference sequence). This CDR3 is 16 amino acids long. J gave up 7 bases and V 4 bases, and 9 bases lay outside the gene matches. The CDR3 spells CASSLGLAGGPEEQYF. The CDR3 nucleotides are TGTGCCAGCAGCCTCGGACTAGCGGGAGGGCCAGAGGAGCAGTACTTC.

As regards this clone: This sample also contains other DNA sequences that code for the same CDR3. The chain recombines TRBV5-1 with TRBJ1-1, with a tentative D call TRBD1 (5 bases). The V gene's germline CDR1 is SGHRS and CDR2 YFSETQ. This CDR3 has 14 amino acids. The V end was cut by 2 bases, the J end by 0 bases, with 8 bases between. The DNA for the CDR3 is TGCGCCAGCAGCTTCACAGGCCTGAACACTGAAGCTTTCTTT. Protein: CASSFTGLNTEAFF.

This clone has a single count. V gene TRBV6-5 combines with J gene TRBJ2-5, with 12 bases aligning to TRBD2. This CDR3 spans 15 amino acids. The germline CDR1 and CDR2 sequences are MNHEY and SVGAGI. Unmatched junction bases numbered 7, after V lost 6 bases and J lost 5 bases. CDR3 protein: CASSPRGTSGETQYF. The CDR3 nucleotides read TGTGCCAGCAGCCCCAGGGGGACTAGCGGGGAGACCCAGTACTTC.

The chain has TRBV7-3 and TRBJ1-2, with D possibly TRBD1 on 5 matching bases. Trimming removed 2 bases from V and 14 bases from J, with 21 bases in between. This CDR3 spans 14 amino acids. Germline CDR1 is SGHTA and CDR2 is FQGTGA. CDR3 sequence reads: CASSLGFGAGPRTF. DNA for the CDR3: TGTGCCAGCAGCTTAGGGTTTGGTGCAGGGCCCAGGACCTTC. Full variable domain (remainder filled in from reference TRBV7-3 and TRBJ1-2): GAGVSQTPSNKVTEKGKYVELRCDPISGHTALYWYRQSLGQGPEFLIYFQGTGAADDSGLPNDRFFAVRPEGSVSTLKIQRTERGDSAVYLCASSLGFGAGPRTFGSGTRLTVV.

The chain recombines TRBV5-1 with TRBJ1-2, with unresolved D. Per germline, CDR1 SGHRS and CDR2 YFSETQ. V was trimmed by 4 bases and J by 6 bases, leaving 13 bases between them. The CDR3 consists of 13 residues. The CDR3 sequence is CASSGQRYDGYTF. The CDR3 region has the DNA TGCGCCAGCAGCGGTCAGAGGTACGATGGCTACACCTTC.

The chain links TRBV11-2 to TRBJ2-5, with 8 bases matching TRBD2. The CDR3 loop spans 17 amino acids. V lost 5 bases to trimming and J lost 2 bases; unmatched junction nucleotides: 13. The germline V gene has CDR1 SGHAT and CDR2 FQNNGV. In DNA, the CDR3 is TGTGCCAGCAGCCCGACCCTCTCTAGCGGGCGTCAAGAGACCCAGTACTTC. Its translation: CASSPTLSSGRQETQYF.

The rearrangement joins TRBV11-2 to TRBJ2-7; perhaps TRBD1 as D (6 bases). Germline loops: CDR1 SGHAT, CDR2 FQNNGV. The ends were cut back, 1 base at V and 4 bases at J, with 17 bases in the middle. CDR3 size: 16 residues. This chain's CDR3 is CASSLARTAEGYEQYF. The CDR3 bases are TGTGCCAGCAGCTTAGCTCGGACAGCCGAGGGGTACGAGCAGTACTTC.